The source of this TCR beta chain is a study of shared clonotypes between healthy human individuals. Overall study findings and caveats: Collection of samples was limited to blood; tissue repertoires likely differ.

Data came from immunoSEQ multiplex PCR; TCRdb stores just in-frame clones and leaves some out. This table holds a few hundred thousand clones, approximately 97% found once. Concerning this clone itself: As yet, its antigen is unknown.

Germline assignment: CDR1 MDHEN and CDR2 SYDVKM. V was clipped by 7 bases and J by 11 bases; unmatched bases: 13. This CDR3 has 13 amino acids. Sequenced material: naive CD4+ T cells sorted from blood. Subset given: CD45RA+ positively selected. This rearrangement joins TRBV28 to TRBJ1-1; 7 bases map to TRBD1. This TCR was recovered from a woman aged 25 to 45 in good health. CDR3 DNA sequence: TGTGCCAGCACCCTCGCCGGGACAGCTGTTGCTTTCTTT. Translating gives CASTLAGTAVAFF.